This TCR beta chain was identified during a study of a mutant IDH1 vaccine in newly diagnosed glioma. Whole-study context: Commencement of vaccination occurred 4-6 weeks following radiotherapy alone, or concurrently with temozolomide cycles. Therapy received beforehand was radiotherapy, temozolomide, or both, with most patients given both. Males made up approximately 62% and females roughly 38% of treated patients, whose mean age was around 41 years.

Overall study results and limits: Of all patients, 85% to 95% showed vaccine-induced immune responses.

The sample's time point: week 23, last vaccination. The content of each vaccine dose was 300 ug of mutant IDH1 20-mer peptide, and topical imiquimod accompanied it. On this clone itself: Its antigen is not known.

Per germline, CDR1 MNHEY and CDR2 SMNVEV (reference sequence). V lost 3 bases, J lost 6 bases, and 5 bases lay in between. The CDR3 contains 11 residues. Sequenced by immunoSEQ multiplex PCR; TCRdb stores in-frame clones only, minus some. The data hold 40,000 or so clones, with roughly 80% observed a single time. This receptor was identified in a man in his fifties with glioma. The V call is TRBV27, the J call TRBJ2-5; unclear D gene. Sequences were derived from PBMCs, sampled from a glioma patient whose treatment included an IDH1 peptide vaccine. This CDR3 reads CASSFGKTQYF. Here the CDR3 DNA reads TGTGCCAGCAGTTTCGGAAAGACCCAGTACTTC.